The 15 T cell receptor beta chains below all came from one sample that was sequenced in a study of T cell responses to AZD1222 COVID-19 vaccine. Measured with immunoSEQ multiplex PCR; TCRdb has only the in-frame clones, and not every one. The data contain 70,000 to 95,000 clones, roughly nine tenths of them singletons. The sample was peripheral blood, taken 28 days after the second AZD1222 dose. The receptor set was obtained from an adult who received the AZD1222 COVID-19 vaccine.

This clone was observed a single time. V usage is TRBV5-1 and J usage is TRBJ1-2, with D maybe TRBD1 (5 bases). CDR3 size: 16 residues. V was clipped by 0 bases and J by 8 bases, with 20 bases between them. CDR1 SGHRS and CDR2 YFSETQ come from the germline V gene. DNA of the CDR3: TGCGCCAGCAGCTTGGCCGGGGGGAGTCGATCGGAGGGCTACACCTTC. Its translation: CASSLAGGSRSEGYTF.

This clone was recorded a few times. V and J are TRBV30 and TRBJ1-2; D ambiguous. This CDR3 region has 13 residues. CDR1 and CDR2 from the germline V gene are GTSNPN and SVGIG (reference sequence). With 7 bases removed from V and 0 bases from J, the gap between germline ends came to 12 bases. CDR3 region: CASPRRANYGYTF. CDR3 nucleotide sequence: TGTGCCTCCCCAAGGAGGGCTAACTATGGCTACACCTTC.

CDR3 nucleotide sequence: TGTGCCATCAACGTCGGTCGGGACACTGAAGCTTTCTTT. Amino acids: CAINVGRDTEAFF. V and J are TRBV10-3 and TRBJ1-1; D is undetermined. This CDR3 spans 13 amino acids. Per the germline V gene, CDR1 is ENHRY and CDR2 is SYGVKD. V was clipped by 7 bases and J by 3 bases, with 12 bases between them.

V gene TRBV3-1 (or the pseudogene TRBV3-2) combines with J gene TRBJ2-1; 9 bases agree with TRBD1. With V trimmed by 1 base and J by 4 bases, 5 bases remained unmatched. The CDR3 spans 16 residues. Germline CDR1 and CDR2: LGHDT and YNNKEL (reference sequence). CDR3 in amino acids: CASSQARDRVYNEQFF. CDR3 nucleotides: TGTGCCAGCAGCCAAGCGAGGGACAGGGTTTACAATGAGCAGTTCTTC.

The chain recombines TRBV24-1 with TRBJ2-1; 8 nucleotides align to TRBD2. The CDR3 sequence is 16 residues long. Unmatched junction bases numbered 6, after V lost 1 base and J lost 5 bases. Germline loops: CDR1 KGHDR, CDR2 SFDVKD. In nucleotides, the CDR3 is TGTGCCACCAGTGATTTCGTGGGGACTAGTCACAATGAGCAGTTCTTC. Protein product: CATSDFVGTSHNEQFF.

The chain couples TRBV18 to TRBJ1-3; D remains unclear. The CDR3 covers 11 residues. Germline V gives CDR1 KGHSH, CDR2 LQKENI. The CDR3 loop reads CALGSGNTIYF. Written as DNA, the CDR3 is TGTGCACTCGGCTCTGGAAACACCATATATTTT.

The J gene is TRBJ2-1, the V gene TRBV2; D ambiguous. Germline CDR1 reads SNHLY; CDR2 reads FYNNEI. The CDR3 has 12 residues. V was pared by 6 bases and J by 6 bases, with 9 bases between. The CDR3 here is CASRRQINEQFF. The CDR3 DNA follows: TGTGCCAGCAGAAGGCAGATCAATGAGCAGTTCTTC.

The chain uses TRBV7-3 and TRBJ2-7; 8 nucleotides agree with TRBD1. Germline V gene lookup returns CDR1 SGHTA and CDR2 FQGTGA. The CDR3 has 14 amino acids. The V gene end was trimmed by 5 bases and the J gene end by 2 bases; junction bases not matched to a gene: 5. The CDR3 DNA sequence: TGTGCCAGCAGCCCCGGACAGGGCCCCTACGAGCAGTACTTC. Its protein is CASSPGQGPYEQYF. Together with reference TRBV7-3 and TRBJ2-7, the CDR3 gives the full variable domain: GAGVSQTPSNKVTEKGKYVELRCDPISGHTALYWYRQSLGQGPEFLIYFQGTGAADDSGLPNDRFFAVRPEGSVSTLKIQRTERGDSAVYLCASSPGQGPYEQYFGPGTRLTVT.

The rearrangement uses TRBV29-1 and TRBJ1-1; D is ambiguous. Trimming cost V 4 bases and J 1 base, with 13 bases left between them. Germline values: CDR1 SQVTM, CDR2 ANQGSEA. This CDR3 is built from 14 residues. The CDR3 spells CSVARNTRNTEAFF. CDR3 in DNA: TGCAGCGTTGCCCGCAACACAAGGAACACTGAAGCTTTCTTT. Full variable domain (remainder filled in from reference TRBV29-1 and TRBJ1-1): SAVISQKPSRDICQRGTSLTIQCQVDSQVTMMFWYRQQPGQSLTLIATANQGSEATYESGFVIDKFPISRPNLTFSTLTVSNMSPEDSSIYLCSVARNTRNTEAFFGQGTRLTVV.

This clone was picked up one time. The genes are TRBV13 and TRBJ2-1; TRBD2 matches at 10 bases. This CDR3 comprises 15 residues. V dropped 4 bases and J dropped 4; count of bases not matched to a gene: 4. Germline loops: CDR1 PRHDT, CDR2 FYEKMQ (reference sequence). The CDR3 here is CASSSAGGRYNEQFF. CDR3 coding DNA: TGTGCCAGCAGCTCAGCGGGGGGGCGGTACAATGAGCAGTTCTTC.

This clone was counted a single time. The CDR3 bases are TGTGCCAGCAGCTCCCTCCGGGACAGACTTGCTGAAGCTTTCTTT. Its protein product is CASSSLRDRLAEAFF. The chain recombines TRBV11-2 with TRBJ1-1; the match to TRBD1 covers 7 bases. Trimming at V came to 4 bases and at J to 6 bases, leaving 11 bases not matched to a gene. CDR3 length equals 15 residues. Germline CDR1 reads SGHAT; CDR2 reads FQNNGV. The entire variable domain, with the rest obtained from reference TRBV11-2 and TRBJ1-1, is as follows: EAGVAQSPRYKIIEKRQSVAFWCNPISGHATLYWYQQILGQGPKLLIQFQNNGVVDDSQLPKDRFSAERLKGVDSTLKIQPAKLEDSAVYLCASSSLRDRLAEAFFGQGTRLTVV.

The CDR3 spells CASSSDTGRETQYF. CDR3 DNA: TGTGCCAGCAGCTCAGATACCGGACGGGAGACCCAGTACTTC. V is TRBV3-1 (or the pseudogene TRBV3-2) and J is TRBJ2-5; D is ambiguous. This CDR3 contains 14 residues. Deletions cut 5 bases from V and 5 bases from J, with 15 bases between. Germline CDR1 reads LGHDT; CDR2 reads YNNKEL (reference sequence).

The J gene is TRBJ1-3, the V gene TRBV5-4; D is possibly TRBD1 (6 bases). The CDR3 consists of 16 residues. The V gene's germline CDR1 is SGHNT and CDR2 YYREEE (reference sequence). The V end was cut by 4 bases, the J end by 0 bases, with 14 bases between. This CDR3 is CASSLTGRSSGNTIYF. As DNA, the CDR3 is TGTGCCAGCAGCCTTACAGGGCGGAGCTCTGGAAACACCATATATTTT.

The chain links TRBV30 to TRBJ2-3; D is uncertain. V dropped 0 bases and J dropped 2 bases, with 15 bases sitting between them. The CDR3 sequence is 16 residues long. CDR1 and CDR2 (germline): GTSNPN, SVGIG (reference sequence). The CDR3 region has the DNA TGTGCCTGGAGTGTCTATCTCACCTTAAACACAGATACGCAGTATTTT. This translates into CAWSVYLTLNTDTQYF.

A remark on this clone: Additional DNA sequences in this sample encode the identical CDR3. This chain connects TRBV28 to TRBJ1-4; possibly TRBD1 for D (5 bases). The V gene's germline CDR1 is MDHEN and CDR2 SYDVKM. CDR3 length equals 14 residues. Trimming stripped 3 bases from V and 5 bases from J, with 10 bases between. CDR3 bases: TGTGCCAGCAGTTTTGGGGGGTCCAATGAAAAACTGTTTTTT. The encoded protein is CASSFGGSNEKLFF.